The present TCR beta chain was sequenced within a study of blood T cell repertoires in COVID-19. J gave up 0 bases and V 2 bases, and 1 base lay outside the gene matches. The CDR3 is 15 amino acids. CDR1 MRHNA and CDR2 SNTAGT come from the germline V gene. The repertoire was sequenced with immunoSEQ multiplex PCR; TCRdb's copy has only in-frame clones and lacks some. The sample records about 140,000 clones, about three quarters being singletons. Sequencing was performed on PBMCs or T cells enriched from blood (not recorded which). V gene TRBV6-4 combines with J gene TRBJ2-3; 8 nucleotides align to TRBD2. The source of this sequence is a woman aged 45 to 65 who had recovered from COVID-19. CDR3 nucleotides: TGTGCCAGCAGTGACGTAGCGGGGAGCACAGATACGCAGTATTTT. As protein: CASSDVAGSTDTQYF.